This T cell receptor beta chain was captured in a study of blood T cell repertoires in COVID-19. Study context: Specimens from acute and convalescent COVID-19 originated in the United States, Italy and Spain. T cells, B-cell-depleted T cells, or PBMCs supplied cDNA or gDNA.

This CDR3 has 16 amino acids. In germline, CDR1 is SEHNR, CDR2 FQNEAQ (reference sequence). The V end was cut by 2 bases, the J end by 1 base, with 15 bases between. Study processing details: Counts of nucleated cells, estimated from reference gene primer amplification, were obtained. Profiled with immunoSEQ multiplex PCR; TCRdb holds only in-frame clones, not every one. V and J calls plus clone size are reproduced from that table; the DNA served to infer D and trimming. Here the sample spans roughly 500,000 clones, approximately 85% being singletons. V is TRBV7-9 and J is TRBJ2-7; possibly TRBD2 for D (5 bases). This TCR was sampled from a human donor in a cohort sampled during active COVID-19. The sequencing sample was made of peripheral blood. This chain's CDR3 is CASSLSGRRDSYEQYF. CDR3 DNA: TGTGCCAGCAGCTTAAGCGGTCGTAGGGATTCCTACGAGCAGTACTTC.